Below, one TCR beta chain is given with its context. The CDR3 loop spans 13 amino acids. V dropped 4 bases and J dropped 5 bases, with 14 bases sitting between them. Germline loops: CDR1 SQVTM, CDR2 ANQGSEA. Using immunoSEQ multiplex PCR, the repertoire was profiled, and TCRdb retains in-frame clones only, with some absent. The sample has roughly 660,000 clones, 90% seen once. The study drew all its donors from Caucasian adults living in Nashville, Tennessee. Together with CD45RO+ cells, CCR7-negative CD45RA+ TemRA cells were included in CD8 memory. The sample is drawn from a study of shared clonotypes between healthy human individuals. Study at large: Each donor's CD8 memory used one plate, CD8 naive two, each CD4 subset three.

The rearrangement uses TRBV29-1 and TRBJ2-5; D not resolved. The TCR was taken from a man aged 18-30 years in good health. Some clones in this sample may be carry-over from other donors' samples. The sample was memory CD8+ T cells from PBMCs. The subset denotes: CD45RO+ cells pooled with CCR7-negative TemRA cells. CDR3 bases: TGCAGCGTTGTATTAGGGTTTTGGGAGACCCAGTACTTC. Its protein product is CSVVLGFWETQYF.